The next 32 T cell receptor beta chains were all read from a single sample in a study of blood T cells in healthy people across ages. Together with a sample-barcoded 5' primer, a J-beta primer mix was included in a second PCR lasting about 7 to 11 cycles. TCRdb reprocessed the 5' RACE reads with MiXCR, giving one entry per CDR3 protein. The repertoire holds 1.5 million to 2 million distinct CDR3 sequences, around 42% seen once, with 20% to 25% in the top ten. The sample taken for sequencing was blood. These TCRs come from a human donor in good health.

This clonotype was picked up many times. J is TRBJ1-2 and V is TRBV28; 7 nucleotides line up with TRBD1. Germline CDR1 reads MDHEN; CDR2 reads SYDVKM. The CDR3 has 14 residues. V shed 5 bases and J 2 bases; nucleotides not matched to a gene: 5. The CDR3 DNA reads as TGTGCCAGCAGTAGGACAGGTCAGAACTATGGCTACACCTTC. Amino acid sequence: CASSRTGQNYGYTF.

A few counts support this clonotype. The chain has TRBV3-1 and TRBJ2-1; D is unclear. The germline CDR1 and CDR2 sequences are LGHDT and YNNKEL (reference sequence). V was clipped by 3 bases and J by 5 bases, with 8 bases between them. This CDR3 comprises 13 residues. The CDR3 is CASSQDINNEQFF. CDR3 DNA: TGTGCCAGCAGCCAGGATATAAACAATGAGCAGTTCTTC.

The rearrangement links TRBV20-1 to TRBJ2-5, with no clear D. Germline V gene data show CDR1 as DFQATT and CDR2 as SNEGSKA (reference sequence). The CDR3 consists of 11 residues. Trimming pared 4 bases from V and 5 bases from J, leaving 8 bases between. DNA of the CDR3: TGCAGTGCTACCGACTTGGAGACCCAGTACTTC. Translating gives CSATDLETQYF.

The chain employs TRBV7-3 and TRBJ1-1, with D maybe TRBD1 (6 bases). Trimming cost V 2 bases and J 5 bases, with 15 bases left between them. CDR3 length: 15 amino acids. Germline lookup yields CDR1 SGHTA and CDR2 FQGTGA. The CDR3 here is CASSLVNRDKTEAFF. In DNA form, the CDR3 reads TGTGCCAGCAGCTTAGTCAATCGGGACAAAACTGAAGCTTTCTTT.

In regard to this clonotype: At one end the junction does not follow the germline gene, possibly because of a read error. The chain joins TRBV5-1 to TRBJ2-1; 8 nucleotides line up with TRBD1. The V gene's germline CDR1 is SGHRS and CDR2 YFSETQ. The CDR3 covers 15 residues. This CDR3 is CASGLEGQAYNEQFF. In nucleotides, the CDR3 is TGCGCCAGCGGCTTGGAGGGACAGGCTTATAATGAGCAGTTCTTC.

In this sample, this clonotype turned up once. This rearrangement joins TRBV7-9 to TRBJ1-2, with D hard to call. Trimming shortened V by 3 bases and J by 2 bases, and 10 bases separated the two germline ends. From germline, CDR1 is SEHNR and CDR2 FQNEAQ (reference sequence). CDR3 size: 14 residues. CDR3 amino acids: CASSFSQQNYGYTF. In DNA form, the CDR3 reads TGTGCCAGCAGCTTTTCACAGCAAAACTATGGCTACACCTTC.

The chain recombines TRBV12-5 with TRBJ2-1, with 7 positions matching TRBD2. Germline CDR1 reads LGHNT; CDR2 reads FRNRAP. The CDR3 loop spans 15 amino acids. The trim removed 6 bases at V and 3 bases at J, leaving 8 bases unmatched. CDR3 nucleotides: TGTGCTAGTGGAGACAGCGGGGAAATCTACAATGAGCAGTTCTTC. Its protein product is CASGDSGEIYNEQFF.

V gene TRBV10-3 combines with J gene TRBJ2-6; 7 bases agree with TRBD1. The germline V gene encodes CDR1 ENHRY and CDR2 SYGVKD. The CDR3 is 18 amino acids. J gave up 2 bases and V 5 bases, and 12 bases lay outside the gene matches. CDR3 sequence: CAISRDRVLLAGANVLTF. CDR3 in DNA: TGTGCCATCAGTCGAGACAGGGTTTTATTGGCTGGGGCCAACGTCCTGACTTTC.

The chain links TRBV27 to TRBJ2-1, with D possibly being TRBD1 (5 bases). Germline V CDR1 and CDR2: MNHEY, SMNVEV (reference sequence). The CDR3 covers 18 residues. The V end was cut by 3 bases, the J end by 5 bases, with 23 bases between. The CDR3 is CASSLEGVSILVNNEQFF. The CDR3 DNA reads TGTGCCAGCAGTTTGGAAGGGGTTTCAATATTGGTAAACAATGAGCAGTTCTTC.

This sequence joins TRBV7-2 and TRBJ2-1, with 9 nucleotides matching TRBD1. Trimming took 5 bases from V and 15 from J; bases not matched to a gene: 11. Germline V gives CDR1 SGHTA, CDR2 FQGNSA. CDR3 size: 13 residues. CDR3 in DNA: TGTGCCAGCAGCCCGGGACAGGGATTTGTGCCGTTCTTC. The encoded protein is CASSPGQGFVPFF.

This clonotype was counted between two and nine times. The V and J genes are TRBV27 and TRBJ1-5; D might be TRBD1 (5 bases). The CDR3 consists of 14 residues. Per the germline V gene, CDR1 is MNHEY and CDR2 is SMNVEV (reference sequence). Between the trimmed V and J ends, which lost 6 bases and 4 bases, there was a span of 13 bases. CDR3: CASSFGTDNQPQHF. In nucleotides, the CDR3 is TGTGCCAGCAGCTTTGGGACGGATAATCAGCCCCAGCATTTT.

This clonotype was seen a single time. The gene calls are TRBV4-1 and TRBJ1-1; 7 bases are shared with TRBD1. With 3 bases clipped from V and 5 bases from J, the junction kept 15 bases outside the gene matches. This CDR3 has 17 amino acids. Looked up from germline, CDR1 is MGHRA and CDR2 is YSYEKL. The CDR3: CASSQGDSGSRWTEAFF. CDR3 in DNA: TGCGCCAGCAGCCAGGGGGACAGCGGGTCACGATGGACTGAAGCTTTCTTT.

The chain combines TRBV2 with TRBJ2-4; D remains ambiguous. The ends were cut back, 7 bases at V and 8 bases at J, with 12 bases in the middle. Germline V gene data show CDR1 as SNHLY and CDR2 as FYNNEI. CDR3 size: 12 residues. This chain's CDR3 is CASNHIRDIQYF. Here the CDR3 DNA reads TGTGCCAGCAACCATATCCGTGACATTCAGTACTTC. Full variable domain (outside the CDR3, taken from reference TRBV2 and TRBJ2-4): EPEVTQTPSHQVTQMGQEVILRCVPISNHLYFYWYRQILGQKVEFLVSFYNNEISEKSEIFDDQFSVERPDGSNFTLKIRSTKLEDSAMYFCASNHIRDIQYFGAGTRLSVL.

This clonotype was counted many times. The V and J genes are TRBV18 and TRBJ1-6; TRBD1 agrees at 10 bases. CDR1 and CDR2 from the germline V gene are KGHSH and LQKENI. The CDR3 loop spans 14 amino acids. J lost 10 bases, V lost 6 bases, and 6 bases had no gene match. DNA of the CDR3: TGTGCCAGCTCGGAGACAGGGGGCAGATCACCCCTCCACTTT. It codes for CASSETGGRSPLHF.

The chain uses TRBV27 and TRBJ1-2; 10 bases map to TRBD1. CDR3 size: 16 residues. Per the germline V gene, CDR1 is MNHEY and CDR2 is SMNVEV (reference sequence). V gave up 7 bases and J gave up 2 bases; unmatched junction bases: 10. The CDR3 reads CASKGTGALRNYGYTF. Written as DNA, the CDR3 is TGTGCCAGCAAGGGGACAGGGGCCCTAAGAAACTATGGCTACACCTTC.

The chain couples TRBV29-1 to TRBJ2-1, with TRBD1 identical over 8 bases. Per germline, CDR1 SQVTM and CDR2 ANQGSEA. There are 14 residues in the CDR3. The junction had 12 bases not matched to a gene; V was cut back by 4 bases and J by 10 bases. DNA for the CDR3: TGCAGCGTTGGGACAGGGAAAGGGGCCTACGAGCAGTTCTTC. It translates to CSVGTGKGAYEQFF.

The V and J genes are TRBV10-3 and TRBJ2-2; TRBD2 matches 9 bases. Germline V gene lookup returns CDR1 ENHRY and CDR2 SYGVKD. This CDR3 is 16 amino acids long. Trimming cost V 5 bases and J 6 bases; bases outside gene matches: 10. CDR3 in amino acids: CAISRQAGGHPGELFF. The CDR3 DNA is TGTGCCATCAGTAGACAAGCGGGGGGCCACCCCGGGGAGCTGTTTTTT.

This clonotype has more than one count but fewer than ten. The chain joins TRBV5-1 to TRBJ2-5; 11 nucleotides align to TRBD2. The assigned J gene may be wrong: the sequence end matches TRBJ2-7 better. CDR3 length: 15 amino acids. CDR1 SGHRS and CDR2 YFSETQ come from the germline V gene. Here the CDR3 reads CASSPNSGGAGEQYF. CDR3 coding DNA: TGCGCCAGCAGTCCGAATAGCGGGGGGGCTGGCGAGCAGTACTTC.

This clonotype was counted between two and nine times. The J gene is TRBJ2-1, the V gene TRBV7-6, with TRBD2 matching 12 bases. Germline CDR1 reads SGHVS; CDR2 reads FNYEAQ. The CDR3 contains 19 residues. V gave up 1 base and J gave up 7 bases; unmatched junction bases: 14. CDR3 amino acids: CASSLDIPETSGGRNEQFF. The CDR3 DNA is TGTGCCAGCAGCTTAGATATCCCCGAGACTAGCGGGGGAAGGAATGAGCAGTTCTTC.

V and J are TRBV4-3 and TRBJ2-3; no reliable D call. In germline, CDR1 is LGHNA, CDR2 YSLEER. V dropped 3 bases and J dropped 0 bases, with 13 bases sitting between them. The CDR3 has 16 residues. The CDR3 DNA is TGCGCCAGCAGCCACGACTCCGGAATTAGCACAGATACGCAGTATTTT. Amino acid sequence: CASSHDSGISTDTQYF.

This CDR3 reads CASRYGTALNYGYTF. The CDR3 region has the DNA TGCGCCAGCAGGTACGGGACAGCCCTTAACTATGGCTACACCTTC. This sequence joins TRBV5-1 and TRBJ1-2; 7 nucleotides line up with TRBD1. Trimming at V came to 5 bases and at J to 1 base, leaving 8 bases not matched to a gene. Germline CDR1 and CDR2: SGHRS and YFSETQ. There are 15 residues in the CDR3.

This clonotype was seen many times. The chain recombines TRBV20-1 with TRBJ2-5; a weak D match, TRBD2 (5 bases). V lost 0 bases and J 3 bases, leaving 11 bases between the germline ends. CDR3 length: 14 residues. Germline V lookup: CDR1 DFQATT, CDR2 SNEGSKA (reference sequence). CDR3 bases: TGCAGTGCTAGAGATGGGAGCACCGAAGAGACCCAGTACTTC. This gives the protein CSARDGSTEETQYF.

There are a few counts of this clonotype. The chain carries TRBV5-1 and TRBJ2-3, with D possibly matching TRBD1 (5 bases). Trimming cost V 7 bases and J 3 bases, with 18 bases left between them. The CDR3 sequence is 15 residues long. Germline CDR1 SGHRS, CDR2 YFSETQ. CDR3 coding DNA: TGCGCCAGCTCCCCGGTAAGGGGTTCGACAGATACGCAGTATTTT. Translating it yields CASSPVRGSTDTQYF. Filled out from reference TRBV5-1 and TRBJ2-3, the complete variable domain reads KAGVTQTPRYLIKTRGQQVTLSCSPISGHRSVSWYQQTPGQGLQFLFEYFSETQRNKGNFPGRFSGRQFSNSRSEMNVSTLELGDSALYLCASSPVRGSTDTQYFGPGTRLTVL.

This clonotype was observed a few times. The V gene is TRBV4-2, the J gene TRBJ2-1; 11 bases map to TRBD1. V trimming: 1 base; J trimming: 8 bases; junction bases outside the gene matches: 13. Germline V gives CDR1 LGHNA, CDR2 YNFKEQ. The CDR3 is 18 residues long. The CDR3: CASSQGTGGYNGVHEQFF. DNA for the CDR3: TGTGCCAGCAGCCAAGGGACAGGGGGCTATAATGGCGTCCATGAGCAGTTCTTC.

This clonotype occurred many times. The chain employs TRBV29-1 and TRBJ1-2, with unresolved D. The CDR3 spans 10 residues. Looked up from germline, CDR1 is SQVTM and CDR2 is ANQGSEA. V shed 2 bases and J shed 8 bases, with 6 bases lying between them. The CDR3 loop reads CSVEWVGYTF. DNA of the CDR3: TGCAGCGTTGAATGGGTAGGCTACACCTTC. Using reference TRBV29-1 and TRBJ1-2 for the parts outside the CDR3, the full variable domain is SAVISQKPSRDICQRGTSLTIQCQVDSQVTMMFWYRQQPGQSLTLIATANQGSEATYESGFVIDKFPISRPNLTFSTLTVSNMSPEDSSIYLCSVEWVGYTFGSGTRLTVV.

The genes are TRBV20-1 and TRBJ2-1, with D possibly TRBD1 on 5 matching bases. The J call may be mistaken, given a closer DNA end match to TRBJ2-7. The CDR3 consists of 12 residues. Looked up from germline, CDR1 is DFQATT and CDR2 is SNEGSKA (reference sequence). This chain's CDR3 is CSARQGRNEQYF. The CDR3 coding sequence is TGCAGTGCTAGACAGGGTCGCAACGAGCAGTACTTC.

The table lists this clonotype with a few counts. The chain employs TRBV20-1 and TRBJ2-5, with 10 bases lining up with TRBD2. J lost 5 bases, V lost 0 bases, and 24 bases had no gene match. Germline CDR1 reads DFQATT; CDR2 reads SNEGSKA (reference sequence). This CDR3 is built from 21 residues. This CDR3 reads CSARDLRALAGSRRGVETQYF. The CDR3, as DNA: TGCAGTGCTAGAGATCTTCGAGCACTAGCGGGGTCCCGCAGGGGTGTGGAGACCCAGTACTTC.

This clonotype appeared a few times. V is TRBV4-3 and J is TRBJ2-4; D may be TRBD1 (5 bases). With the DNA end fitting TRBJ2-7 better, the J assignment may be wrong. CDR3 size: 13 residues. Germline values: CDR1 LGHNA, CDR2 YSLEER. Here the CDR3 DNA reads TGCGCCAGCAGCCAAGTAGGGGTAGACGAGCAGTACTTC. As protein: CASSQVGVDEQYF.

In nucleotides, the CDR3 is TGTGCCAGCAGCCCCCAGCGGGGGGTAGTACAAGAGACCCAGTACTTC. Translated, it gives CASSPQRGVVQETQYF. The chain is built from TRBV7-2 and TRBJ2-5; TRBD2 aligns across 9 bases. V dropped 5 bases and J dropped 2; count of bases not matched to a gene: 9. The CDR3 is made up of 16 amino acids. In germline, CDR1 is SGHTA, CDR2 FQGNSA.

This clonotype was seen a single time. The chain employs TRBV6-2 or TRBV6-3 and TRBJ2-2; D unresolved. V was pared by 3 bases and J by 8 bases, with 10 bases between. The germline V gene has CDR1 MNHEY and CDR2 SVGEGT. The CDR3 is 13 amino acids. The CDR3 DNA reads as TGTGCCAGCAGTTATCCGGTTCCGGGGGAGCTGTTTTTT. Translated: CASSYPVPGELFF.

There are a few counts of this clonotype. The V gene is TRBV10-3, the J gene TRBJ2-7, with D unresolved. This CDR3 contains 14 residues. V was pared by 10 bases and J by 2 bases, with 18 bases between. The V gene's germline CDR1 is ENHRY and CDR2 SYGVKD. The chain's CDR3 is CATIDLTDTYEQYF. DNA of the CDR3: TGTGCCACGATCGACTTGACGGATACCTACGAGCAGTACTTC.

In this sample, this clonotype turned up a few times. The rearrangement joins TRBV6-5 to TRBJ2-2; 9 bases match TRBD1. The germline CDR1 and CDR2 sequences are MNHEY and SVGAGI. Trimming took 5 bases from V and 6 from J; bases not matched to a gene: 7. The CDR3 runs to 15 residues. The CDR3 sequence: CASSPGQGSAGELFF. In DNA, the CDR3 is TGTGCCAGCAGTCCCGGACAGGGGAGCGCCGGGGAGCTGTTTTTT.